This T cell receptor beta chain was sequenced in a study of blood T cell repertoires in COVID-19 (dated by TCRdb to 2018 to 2020). About the investigation overall: The collaborator samples originated in the United States, Italy and Spain and spanned the acute and convalescent phases of COVID-19. The repertoires were released in a freely available public database meant as a resource for research on the immune response to SARS-CoV-2. The samples were drawn from two sources: the first 160 participants of the ongoing ImmuneRACE study, and 1,254 subjects contributed by 6 global collaborators. The material from the prospective study consisted of cDNA or gDNA derived from T cells, B-cell-depleted T cells, or PBMCs. The dataset comprised deeply sampled blood TCRbeta repertoires from subjects exposed to, actively infected with, or recovered from COVID-19. Sample metadata almost always included a de-identified subject ID, COVID-19 status, age in years and sex. Where available, HLA class I and class II types were obtained from metadata supplied by the sample provider rather than from assay-based typing.

TCRbeta CDR3 regions were amplified from genomic DNA using the immunoSEQ Assay, a bias-controlled multiplex PCR. Turning to the authors' computational methods: Nucleated cell counts per sample were estimated from amplification of reference gene primers within the assay. To quantify the absolute abundance of each unique TCRbeta CDR3 rearrangement, sequence reads were collapsed and filtered. Productive Simpson clonality was computed per sample as the square root of Simpson's diversity index over productive rearrangements. TCRdb took over this immuneACCESS table, retaining in-frame rearrangements with V and J assigned. Such tables are incomplete; in checked studies, under half of the missing clones stem from an unresolved V gene, and the remainder is unexplained. The DNA gave D and trimming, while V, J and clone size come from that table. The sample table lists approximately 70,000 clones, about 89% of them with a count of one. Roughly 14% of the sample goes to the ten largest clones.

The CDR3, from cysteine to phenylalanine, totals 14 residues. Of all the DNA, just the CDR3 is kept, 42 bases in frame from base 1. Reading the germline V gene gives CDR1 MNHEY and CDR2 SVGAGI. V is pared back by 6 bases and J by 5 bases, with 13 bases lying between the germline termini. A word on this clone: What this receptor recognizes is not known. Base qualities are not provided; no much larger clone lies one nucleotide away.

Whole blood was collected in K2EDTA tubes by collaborating institutions according to the institutions' own protocols. For TCRbeta analysis, collaborators shipped samples in one of three forms: frozen whole blood, isolated PBMCs, or DNA extracted from either of those sample types. What the work shows at the level of the full study, not this receptor alone: The quantity of clinical and demographic metadata differed by source and by participant and was supplied without curation.

The source material was peripheral blood. This receptor chain uses TRBV6-5 and TRBJ1-4; tentative D gene TRBD1, with 5 bases matching. The receptor was derived from a woman in her fifties or sixties with acute or convalescent COVID-19. CDR3 loop: CASRPDRSNEKLFF. In nucleotide form, the sequence is TGTGCCAGCAGACCCGACAGAAGCAATGAAAAACTGTTTTTT.